The 20 T cell receptor beta chains in this list originate from one sample, sequenced in a study of T cells in Graves' hyperthyroidism and ophthalmopathy. Researchers took RNA transcripts and amplified the TCR beta CDR3 regions from them. The TCR CDR3 first-round RT-PCR relied on the HTBI primer set. One entry per CDR3 protein results from TCRdb running MiXCR on the multiplex PCR reads. The sample shows over 450,000 distinct CDR3 sequences, approximately 15% of them seen only once. Sequences were obtained from blood. The receptors stem from a woman between 18 and 29 years old with Graves' hyperthyroidism.

This clonotype came up many times. The chain combines TRBV6-5 with TRBJ1-1, with D uncertain. CDR1 is MNHEY and CDR2 is SVGAGI in the germline V gene. Trimming cost V 2 bases and J 1 base, with 11 bases left between them. The CDR3 covers 15 residues. The CDR3 here is CASSYRPGGNTEAFF. CDR3 DNA sequence: TGTGCCAGCAGTTACCGTCCGGGCGGGAACACTGAAGCTTTCTTT.

This clonotype turned up a few times. This chain connects TRBV20-1 to TRBJ1-2; no reliable D call. The ends were cut back, 0 bases at V and 3 bases at J, with 14 bases in the middle. The CDR3 has 15 amino acids. Germline V gives CDR1 DFQATT, CDR2 SNEGSKA (reference sequence). This CDR3 is CSAREYSGSYYGYTF. The CDR3 region has the DNA TGCAGTGCTAGAGAGTATTCGGGGTCCTACTATGGCTACACCTTC.

In this sample, this clonotype turned up many times. The V call is TRBV2, the J call TRBJ2-7, with D unresolved. The CDR3 spans 15 residues. CDR1 is SNHLY and CDR2 is FYNNEI in the germline V gene. V lost 6 bases and J 0 bases, leaving 15 bases between the germline ends. The CDR3 region is CASSGETASSYEQYV. The CDR3 coding sequence is TGTGCCAGCAGCGGTGAGACGGCTAGCTCCTACGAGCAGTACGTC.

This clonotype appeared many times. The chain couples TRBV6-1 to TRBJ1-1, with a possible D match to TRBD1 (6 bases). The CDR3 extends over 14 amino acids. Germline CDR1 and CDR2: MNHNS and SASEGT. V was cut by 5 bases and J by 2 bases, with 12 bases left in between. Here the CDR3 DNA reads TGTGCCAGCAGTATGGACAGACTAAACACTGAAGCTTTCTTT. Amino acids: CASSMDRLNTEAFF.

This clonotype was found a few times. The chain is built from TRBV25-1 and TRBJ2-5; TRBD1 might be the D (6 bases). Germline-derived CDR1 and CDR2 are MGHDK and SYGVNS. The V end was cut by 1 base, the J end by 5 bases, with 14 bases between. The CDR3 is made up of 15 amino acids. DNA for the CDR3: TGTGCCAGCAGTGAATTAGCAGGGGTGGAGGAGACCCAGTACTTC. Amino acid sequence: CASSELAGVEETQYF.

J is TRBJ2-1 and V is TRBV27; a weak D match, TRBD2 (6 bases). Looked up from germline, CDR1 is MNHEY and CDR2 is SMNVEV (reference sequence). Trimming shortened V by 6 bases and J by 10 bases, and 22 bases separated the two germline ends. The CDR3 consists of 15 residues. The CDR3 sequence is CASSQGSGSSPEQFF. CDR3 in DNA: TGTGCCAGCAGCCAAGGAAGCGGGTCCAGCCCCGAGCAGTTCTTC.

This clonotype was seen many times. The J gene is TRBJ1-3, the V gene TRBV20-1; the D is unclear. The V gene's germline CDR1 is DFQATT and CDR2 SNEGSKA (reference sequence). The CDR3 totals 14 residues. V lost 3 bases to trimming and J lost 0 bases, with 9 bases between them. This chain's CDR3 is CSASAGFSGNTIYF. The DNA for the CDR3 is TGCAGTGCTAGTGCGGGGTTCTCTGGAAACACCATATATTTT.

This clonotype was observed a handful of times. The rearrangement joins TRBV13 to TRBJ1-2, with no clear D. The CDR3 is made up of 15 amino acids. The V gene lost 4 bases and the J gene lost 3 bases, with 15 bases spanning the gap. Per germline, CDR1 PRHDT and CDR2 FYEKMQ (reference sequence). As DNA, the CDR3 is TGTGCCAGCAGCTCAACTGGGTATGTTGACTATGGCTACACCTTC. Its translation is CASSSTGYVDYGYTF.

This clonotype has ten or more counts. The rearrangement joins TRBV6-2 or TRBV6-3 to TRBJ1-1, with 8 bases fitting TRBD1. V lost 2 bases, J lost 2 bases, and 7 bases stayed unmatched. The germline CDR1 and CDR2 sequences are MNHEY and SVGEGT. CDR3 length: 16 amino acids. CDR3 loop: CASSYPSRGRNTEAFF. In DNA form, the CDR3 reads TGTGCCAGCAGTTACCCTTCCAGGGGGCGCAACACTGAAGCTTTCTTT.

This sequence joins TRBV29-1 and TRBJ2-5; tentatively, D is TRBD2 (5 bases). CDR1 is SQVTM and CDR2 is ANQGSEA in the germline V gene. Trimming shortened V by 4 bases and J by 5 bases, and 11 bases separated the two germline ends. The CDR3 covers 12 residues. The CDR3 here is CSVGSGGETQYF. DNA of the CDR3: TGCAGCGTTGGGTCTGGCGGGGAGACCCAGTACTTC.

The chain joins TRBV20-1 to TRBJ2-3, with 8 bases matching TRBD1. Germline assignment: CDR1 DFQATT and CDR2 SNEGSKA (reference sequence). Trimming took 3 bases from V and 0 from J; bases not matched to a gene: 8. CDR3 length equals 16 residues. CDR3 sequence: CSASGSGGVSTDTQYF. CDR3 sequence (DNA): TGCAGTGCTAGCGGCTCAGGGGGCGTTAGCACAGATACGCAGTATTTT.

Ten or more counts support this clonotype. The chain uses TRBV2 and TRBJ2-3; tentatively, D is TRBD1 (6 bases). Germline V gene sequence: CDR1 SNHLY, CDR2 FYNNEI. The CDR3 runs to 14 residues. V shed 6 bases and J shed 4 bases, with 14 bases lying between them. In DNA form, the CDR3 reads TGTGCCAGCAGAGCGCTCAGGGGCGCAGATACGCAGTATTTT. It is translated as CASRALRGADTQYF. Full variable domain (rest looked up from reference TRBV2 and TRBJ2-3): EPEVTQTPSHQVTQMGQEVILRCVPISNHLYFYWYRQILGQKVEFLVSFYNNEISEKSEIFDDQFSVERPDGSNFTLKIRSTKLEDSAMYFCASRALRGADTQYFGPGTRLTVL.

This sequence joins TRBV28 and TRBJ2-3; D not certain. Germline CDR1 MDHEN, CDR2 SYDVKM. Trimming took 3 bases from V and 2 from J, leaving 12 bases between them. The CDR3 has 15 amino acids. CDR3 in DNA: TGTGCCAGCAGTTTGAACCAAGATGCCACAGATACGCAGTATTTT. It yields the protein CASSLNQDATDTQYF.

The chain uses TRBV19 and TRBJ1-1; TRBD1 is a possible D gene (5 bases). The CDR3 loop spans 14 amino acids. CDR1 is LNHDA, CDR2 SQIVND, per germline (reference sequence). Trimming took off 5 bases at V and 0 bases at J, with 10 bases between the two ends. The CDR3 sequence: CASSVGRLNTEAFF. In DNA form, the CDR3 reads TGTGCCAGTAGTGTGGGACGGCTGAACACTGAAGCTTTCTTT.

The V and J genes are TRBV3-1 and TRBJ2-7; D is undetermined. Germline V lookup: CDR1 LGHDT, CDR2 YNNKEL (reference sequence). Trimming took off 0 bases at V and 3 bases at J, with 9 bases between the two ends. The CDR3 has 14 amino acids. The CDR3 sequence is CASSQERAVYEQYF. The CDR3 DNA is TGTGCCAGCAGCCAAGAAAGGGCTGTCTACGAGCAGTACTTC.

The CDR3 spells CSASLSPYSSTDTQYF. DNA for the CDR3: TGCAGTGCTAGCCTTTCCCCTTATTCTAGCACAGATACGCAGTATTTT. The chain combines TRBV20-1 with TRBJ2-3; D gene uncertain. Germline V gene data show CDR1 as DFQATT and CDR2 as SNEGSKA (reference sequence). This CDR3 spans 16 amino acids. Trimming took 3 bases from V and 0 from J, leaving 16 bases between them.

This clonotype was observed at least ten times. The chain combines TRBV28 with TRBJ1-2; 9 nucleotides agree with TRBD1. The CDR3 consists of 16 residues. Germline V gives CDR1 MDHEN, CDR2 SYDVKM. V shed 10 bases and J 5 bases; nucleotides not matched to a gene: 17. CDR3 loop: CANGPHILTGGYGYTF. CDR3 DNA: TGTGCCAACGGACCACATATTCTGACAGGGGGATATGGCTACACCTTC.

This clonotype was recorded many times. The V and J genes are TRBV6-1 and TRBJ1-5; 9 bases agree with TRBD1. This CDR3 is built from 15 residues. V lost 6 bases and J lost 3; bases outside the gene matches: 6. CDR1 is MNHNS and CDR2 is SASEGT in the germline V gene. DNA for the CDR3: TGTGCCAGCAGGACAGGGGGGGTGGCCAATCAGCCCCAGCATTTT. Amino acids: CASRTGGVANQPQHF.

This clonotype was observed many times. This chain joins TRBV12-3 or TRBV12-4 and TRBJ2-7; maybe TRBD1 (5 bases). Trimming stripped 4 bases from V and 4 bases from J, with 11 bases between. The CDR3 spans 13 residues. The CDR3 protein is CASSSSGYYEQYV. CDR3 nucleotides: TGTGCCAGCAGTTCGTCAGGGTATTACGAGCAGTACGTC.

This clonotype was found many times. The rearrangement links TRBV2 to TRBJ2-2; D perhaps matches TRBD2 (5 bases). CDR3 size: 15 residues. Trimming stripped 4 bases from V and 0 bases from J, with 9 bases between. Germline CDR1 reads SNHLY; CDR2 reads FYNNEI. The CDR3 DNA reads TGTGCCAGCAGTGGCCGGACTTCGAACACCGGGGAGCTGTTTTTT. Translation gives CASSGRTSNTGELFF.